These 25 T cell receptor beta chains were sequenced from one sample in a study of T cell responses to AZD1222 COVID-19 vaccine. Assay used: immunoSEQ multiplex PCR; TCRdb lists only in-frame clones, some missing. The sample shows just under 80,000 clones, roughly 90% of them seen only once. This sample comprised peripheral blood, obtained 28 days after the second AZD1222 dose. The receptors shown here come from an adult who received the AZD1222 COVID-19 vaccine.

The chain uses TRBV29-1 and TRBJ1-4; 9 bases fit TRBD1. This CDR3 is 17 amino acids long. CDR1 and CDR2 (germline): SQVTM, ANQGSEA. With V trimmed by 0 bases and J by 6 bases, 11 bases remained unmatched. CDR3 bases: TGCAGCGTTGAAGATGGAGAGGGGGGGACAGGGCATGAAAAACTGTTTTTT. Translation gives CSVEDGEGGTGHEKLFF.

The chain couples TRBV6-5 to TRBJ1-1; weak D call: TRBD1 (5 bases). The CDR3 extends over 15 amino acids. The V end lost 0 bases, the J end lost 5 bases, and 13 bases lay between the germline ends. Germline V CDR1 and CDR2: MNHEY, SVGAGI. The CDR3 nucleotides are TGTGCCAGCAGTTACTCAGGGGAGCAAGGGACTGAAGCTTTCTTT. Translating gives CASSYSGEQGTEAFF.

The CDR3 reads CASSWDRGSNTEAFF. In DNA form, the CDR3 reads TGTGCCAGCAGCTGGGACAGGGGGTCGAACACTGAAGCTTTCTTT. V and J are TRBV13 and TRBJ1-1, with 11 bases identical to TRBD1. Germline V gene sequence: CDR1 PRHDT, CDR2 FYEKMQ (reference sequence). Trimming removed 4 bases from V and 1 base from J; junction bases left unmatched: 2. The CDR3 runs to 15 residues. The whole variable domain, filled in from reference TRBV13 and TRBJ1-1, reads AAGVIQSPRHLIKEKRETATLKCYPIPRHDTVYWYQQGPGQDPQFLISFYEKMQSDKGSIPDRFSAQQFSDYHSELNMSSLELGDSALYFCASSWDRGSNTEAFFGQGTRLTVV.

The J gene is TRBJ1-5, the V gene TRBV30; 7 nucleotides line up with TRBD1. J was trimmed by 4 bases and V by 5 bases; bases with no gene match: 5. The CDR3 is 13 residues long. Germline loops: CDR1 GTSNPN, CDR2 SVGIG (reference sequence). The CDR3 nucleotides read TGTGCCTGGCAGGGGGGAGTGAATCAGCCCCAGCATTTT. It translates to CAWQGGVNQPQHF.

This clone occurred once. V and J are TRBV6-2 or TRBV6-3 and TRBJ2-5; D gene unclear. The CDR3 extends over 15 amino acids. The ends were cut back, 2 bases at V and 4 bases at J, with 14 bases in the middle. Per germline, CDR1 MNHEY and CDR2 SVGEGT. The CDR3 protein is CASSYRVVRAETQYF. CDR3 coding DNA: TGTGCCAGCAGTTACCGCGTTGTTAGGGCAGAGACCCAGTACTTC.

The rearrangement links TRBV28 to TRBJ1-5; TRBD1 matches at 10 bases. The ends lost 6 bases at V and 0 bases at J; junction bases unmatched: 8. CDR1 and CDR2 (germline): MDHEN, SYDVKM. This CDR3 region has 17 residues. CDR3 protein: CASSFRQGANSNQPQHF. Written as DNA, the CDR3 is TGTGCCAGCAGCTTCCGACAGGGGGCGAATAGCAATCAGCCCCAGCATTTT.

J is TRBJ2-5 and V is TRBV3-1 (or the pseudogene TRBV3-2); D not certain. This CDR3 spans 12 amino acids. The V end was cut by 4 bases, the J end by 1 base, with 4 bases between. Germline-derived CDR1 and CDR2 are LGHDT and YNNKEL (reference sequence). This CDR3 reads CASSLTQETQYF. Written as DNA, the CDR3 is TGTGCCAGCAGCCTTACCCAAGAGACCCAGTACTTC.

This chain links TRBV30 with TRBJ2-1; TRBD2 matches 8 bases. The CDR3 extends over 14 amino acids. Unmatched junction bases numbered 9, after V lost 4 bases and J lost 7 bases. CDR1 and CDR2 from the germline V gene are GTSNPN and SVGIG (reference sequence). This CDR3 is CAWMRREGFNEQFF. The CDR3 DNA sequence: TGTGCCTGGATGCGCCGGGAGGGATTTAATGAGCAGTTCTTC.

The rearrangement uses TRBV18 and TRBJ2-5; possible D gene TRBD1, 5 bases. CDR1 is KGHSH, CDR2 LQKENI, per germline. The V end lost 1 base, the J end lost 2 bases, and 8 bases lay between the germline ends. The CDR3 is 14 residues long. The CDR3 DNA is TGTGCCAGCTCACCACTTCAGGGACAAGAGACCCAGTACTTC. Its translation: CASSPLQGQETQYF.

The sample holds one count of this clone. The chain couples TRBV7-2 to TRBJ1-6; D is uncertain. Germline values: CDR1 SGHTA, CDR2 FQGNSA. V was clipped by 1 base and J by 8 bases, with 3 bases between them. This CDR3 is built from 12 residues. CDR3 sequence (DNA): TGTGCCAGCAGCTTAGTACATTCACCCCTCCACTTT. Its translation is CASSLVHSPLHF.

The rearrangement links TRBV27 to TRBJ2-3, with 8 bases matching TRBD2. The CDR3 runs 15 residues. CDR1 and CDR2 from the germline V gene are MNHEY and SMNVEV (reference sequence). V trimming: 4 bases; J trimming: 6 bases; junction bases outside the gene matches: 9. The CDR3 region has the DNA TGTGCCAGCAGTTCCTCGCCTAGCGGGTTGGATACGCAGTATTTT. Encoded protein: CASSSSPSGLDTQYF.

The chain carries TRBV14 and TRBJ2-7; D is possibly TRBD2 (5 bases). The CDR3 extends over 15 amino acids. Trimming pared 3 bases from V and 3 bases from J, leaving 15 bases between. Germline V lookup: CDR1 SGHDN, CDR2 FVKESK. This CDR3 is CASSHGLLGLYEQYF. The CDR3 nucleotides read TGTGCCAGCAGCCACGGACTCCTCGGGCTCTACGAGCAGTACTTC.

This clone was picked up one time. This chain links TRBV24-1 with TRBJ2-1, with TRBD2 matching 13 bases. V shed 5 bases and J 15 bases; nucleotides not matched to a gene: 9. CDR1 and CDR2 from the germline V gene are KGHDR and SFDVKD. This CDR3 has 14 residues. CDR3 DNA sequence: TGTGCCACCAGTGGGACTAGCGGGAGTCAAAGTAGGTTCTTC. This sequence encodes CATSGTSGSQSRFF.

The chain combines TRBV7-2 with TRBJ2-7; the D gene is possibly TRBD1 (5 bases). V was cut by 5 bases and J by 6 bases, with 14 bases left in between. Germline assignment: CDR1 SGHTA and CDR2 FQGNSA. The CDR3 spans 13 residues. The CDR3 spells CASSLDRMGEQYF. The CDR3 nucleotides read TGTGCCAGCAGCCTCGACAGAATGGGCGAGCAGTACTTC.

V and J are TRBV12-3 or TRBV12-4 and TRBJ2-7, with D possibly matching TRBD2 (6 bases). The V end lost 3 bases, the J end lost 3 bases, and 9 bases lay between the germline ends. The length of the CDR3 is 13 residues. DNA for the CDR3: TGTGCCAGCAGTTTTCAGGGAGGCTACGAGCAGTACTTC. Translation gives CASSFQGGYEQYF.

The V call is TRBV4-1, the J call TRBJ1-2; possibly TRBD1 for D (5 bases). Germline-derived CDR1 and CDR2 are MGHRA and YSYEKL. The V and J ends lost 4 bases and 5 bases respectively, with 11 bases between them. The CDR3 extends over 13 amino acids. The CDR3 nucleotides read TGCGCCAGCAGCCCTGGGGCGGGGTATGGCTACACCTTC. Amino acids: CASSPGAGYGYTF.

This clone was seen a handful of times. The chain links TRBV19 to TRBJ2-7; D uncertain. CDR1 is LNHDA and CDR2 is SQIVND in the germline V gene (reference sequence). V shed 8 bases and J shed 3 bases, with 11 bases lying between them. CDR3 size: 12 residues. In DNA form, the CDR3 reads TGTGCCAGTTCGGACGCCCGCTACGAGCAGTACTTC. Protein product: CASSDARYEQYF. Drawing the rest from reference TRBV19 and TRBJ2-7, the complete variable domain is DGGITQSPKYLFRKEGQNVTLSCEQNLNHDAMYWYRQDPGQGLRLIYYSQIVNDFQKGDIAEGYSVSREKKESFPLTVTSAQKNPTAFYLCASSDARYEQYFGPGTRLTVT.

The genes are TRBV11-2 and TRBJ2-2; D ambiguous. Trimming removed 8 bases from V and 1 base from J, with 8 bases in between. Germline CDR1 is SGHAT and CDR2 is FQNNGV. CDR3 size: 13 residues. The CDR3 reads CASQALNTGELFF. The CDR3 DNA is TGTGCCAGCCAGGCCCTGAACACCGGGGAGCTGTTTTTT.

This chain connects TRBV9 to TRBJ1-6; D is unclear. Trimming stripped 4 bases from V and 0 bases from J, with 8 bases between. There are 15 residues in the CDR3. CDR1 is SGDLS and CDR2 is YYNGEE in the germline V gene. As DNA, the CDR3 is TGTGCCAGCAGCAGACGGAGCTCCTATAATTCACCCCTCCACTTT. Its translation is CASSRRSSYNSPLHF.

The CDR3, as DNA: TGCGCCAGCAGCTCCACGGCTAGCGGGAGGTCTAGCACAGATACGCAGTATTTT. This encodes CASSSTASGRSSTDTQYF. The chain combines TRBV5-1 with TRBJ2-3; 11 positions match TRBD2. Losses at the gene ends were 3 bases for V and 0 bases for J; bases not matched to a gene: 9. Per germline, CDR1 SGHRS and CDR2 YFSETQ. The length of the CDR3 is 18 residues.

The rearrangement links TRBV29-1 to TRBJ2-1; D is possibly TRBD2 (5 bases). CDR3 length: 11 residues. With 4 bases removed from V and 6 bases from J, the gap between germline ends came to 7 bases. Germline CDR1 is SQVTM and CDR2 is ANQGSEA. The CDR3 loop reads CSVGGINEQFF. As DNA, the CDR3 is TGCAGCGTTGGAGGGATCAATGAGCAGTTCTTC.

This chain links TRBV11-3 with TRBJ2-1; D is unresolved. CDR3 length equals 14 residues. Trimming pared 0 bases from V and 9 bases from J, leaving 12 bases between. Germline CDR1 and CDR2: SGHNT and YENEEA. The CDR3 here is CASSLDRGFGEQFF. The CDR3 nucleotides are TGTGCCAGCAGCTTAGATCGTGGATTCGGTGAGCAGTTCTTC.

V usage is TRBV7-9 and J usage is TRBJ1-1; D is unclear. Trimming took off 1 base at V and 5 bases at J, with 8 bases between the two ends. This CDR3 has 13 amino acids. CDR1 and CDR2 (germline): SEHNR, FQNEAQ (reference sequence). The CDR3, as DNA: TGTGCCAGCAGCTTAGGGTACGGGACTGAAGCTTTCTTT. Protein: CASSLGYGTEAFF. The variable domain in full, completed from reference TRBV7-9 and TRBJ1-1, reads DTGVSQNPRHKITKRGQNVTFRCDPISEHNRLYWYRQTLGQGPEFLTYFQNEAQLEKSRLLSDRFSAERPKGSFSTLEIQRTEQGDSAMYLCASSLGYGTEAFFGQGTRLTVV.

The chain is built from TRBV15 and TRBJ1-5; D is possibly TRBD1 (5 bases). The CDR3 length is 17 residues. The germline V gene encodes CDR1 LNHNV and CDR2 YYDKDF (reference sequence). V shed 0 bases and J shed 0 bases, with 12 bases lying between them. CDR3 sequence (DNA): TGTGCCACCAGCAGAGATTTCGGACACCCTAGCAATCAGCCCCAGCATTTT. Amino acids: CATSRDFGHPSNQPQHF.

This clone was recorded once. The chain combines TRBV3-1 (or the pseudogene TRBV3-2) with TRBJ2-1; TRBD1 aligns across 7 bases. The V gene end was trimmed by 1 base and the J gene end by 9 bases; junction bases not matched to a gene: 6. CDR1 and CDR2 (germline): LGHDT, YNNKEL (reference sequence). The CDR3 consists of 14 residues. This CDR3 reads CASSQAQGGGEQFF. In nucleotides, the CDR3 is TGTGCCAGCAGCCAAGCCCAAGGGGGCGGTGAGCAGTTCTTC.